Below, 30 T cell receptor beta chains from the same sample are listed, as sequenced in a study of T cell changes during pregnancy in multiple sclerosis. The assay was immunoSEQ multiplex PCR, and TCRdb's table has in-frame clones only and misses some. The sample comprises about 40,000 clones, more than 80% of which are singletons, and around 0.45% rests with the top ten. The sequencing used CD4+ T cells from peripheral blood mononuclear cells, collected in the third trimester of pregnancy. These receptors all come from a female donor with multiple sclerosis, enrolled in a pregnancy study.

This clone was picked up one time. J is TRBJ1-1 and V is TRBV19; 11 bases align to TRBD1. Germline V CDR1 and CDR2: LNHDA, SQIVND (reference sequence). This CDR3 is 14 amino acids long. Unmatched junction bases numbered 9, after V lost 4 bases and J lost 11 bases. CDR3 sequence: CASSKGQGAISAFF. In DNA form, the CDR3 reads TGTGCCAGTAGTAAAGGACAGGGGGCGATAAGCGCTTTCTTT.

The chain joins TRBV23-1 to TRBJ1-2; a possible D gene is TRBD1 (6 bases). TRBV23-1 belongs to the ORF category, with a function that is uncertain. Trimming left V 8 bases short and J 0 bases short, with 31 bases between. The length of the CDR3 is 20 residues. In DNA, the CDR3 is TGCGCCAGCCTCCGGGGGGGCACTTCTAGTACCGACGCCCCTAACTATGGCTACACCTTC. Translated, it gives CASLRGGTSSTDAPNYGYTF.

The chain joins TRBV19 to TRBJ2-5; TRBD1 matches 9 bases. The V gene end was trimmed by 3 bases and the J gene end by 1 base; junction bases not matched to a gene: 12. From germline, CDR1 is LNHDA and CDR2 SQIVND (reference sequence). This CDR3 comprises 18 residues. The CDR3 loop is CASSIYHSRDRAQETQYF. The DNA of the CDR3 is TGTGCCAGTAGTATCTACCACTCGCGGGACAGGGCCCAAGAGACCCAGTACTTC.

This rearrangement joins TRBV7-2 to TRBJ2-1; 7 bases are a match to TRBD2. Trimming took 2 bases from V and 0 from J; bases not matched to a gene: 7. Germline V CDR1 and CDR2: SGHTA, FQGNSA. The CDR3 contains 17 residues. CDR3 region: CASSLFARGSSYNEQFF. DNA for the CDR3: TGTGCCAGCAGCTTATTTGCGCGGGGGAGCTCCTACAATGAGCAGTTCTTC.

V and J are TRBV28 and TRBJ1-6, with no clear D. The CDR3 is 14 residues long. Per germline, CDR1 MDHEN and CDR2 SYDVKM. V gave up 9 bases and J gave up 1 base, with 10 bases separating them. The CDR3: CASPGMSYNSPLHF. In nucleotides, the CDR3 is TGTGCCAGTCCCGGGATGTCCTATAATTCACCCCTCCACTTT.

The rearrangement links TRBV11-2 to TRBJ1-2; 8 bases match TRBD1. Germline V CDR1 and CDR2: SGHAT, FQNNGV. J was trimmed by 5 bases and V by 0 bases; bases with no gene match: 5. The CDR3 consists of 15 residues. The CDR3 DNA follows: TGTGCCAGCAGCTTAGATCCAGGGGGCTATTATGGCTACACCTTC. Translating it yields CASSLDPGGYYGYTF.

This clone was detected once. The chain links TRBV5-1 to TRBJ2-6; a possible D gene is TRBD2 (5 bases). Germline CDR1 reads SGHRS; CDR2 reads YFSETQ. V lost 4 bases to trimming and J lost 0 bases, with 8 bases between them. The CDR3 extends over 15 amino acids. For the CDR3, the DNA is TGCGCCAGCAGCAGGGAGAGCTCTGGGGCCAACGTCCTGACTTTC. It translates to CASSRESSGANVLTF.

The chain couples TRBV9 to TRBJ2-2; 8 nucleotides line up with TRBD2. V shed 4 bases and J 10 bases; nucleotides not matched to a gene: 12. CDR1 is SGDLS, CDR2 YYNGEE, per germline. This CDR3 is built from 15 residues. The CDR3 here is CASSFGTRGAEELFF. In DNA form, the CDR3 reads TGTGCCAGCAGCTTCGGGACTAGGGGGGCCGAGGAGCTGTTTTTT.

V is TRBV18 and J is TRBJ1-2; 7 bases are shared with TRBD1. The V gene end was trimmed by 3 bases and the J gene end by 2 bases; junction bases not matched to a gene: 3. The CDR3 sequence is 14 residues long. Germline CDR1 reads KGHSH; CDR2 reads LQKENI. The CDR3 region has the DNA TGTGCCAGCTCACCTGGCAGGGGGAACTATGGCTACACCTTC. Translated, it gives CASSPGRGNYGYTF.

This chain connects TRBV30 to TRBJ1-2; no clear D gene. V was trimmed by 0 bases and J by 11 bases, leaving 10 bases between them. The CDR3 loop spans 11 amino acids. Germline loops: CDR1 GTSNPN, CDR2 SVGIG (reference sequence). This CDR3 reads CAWSVLSGYTF. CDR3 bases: TGTGCCTGGAGTGTACTCAGCGGTTACACCTTC.

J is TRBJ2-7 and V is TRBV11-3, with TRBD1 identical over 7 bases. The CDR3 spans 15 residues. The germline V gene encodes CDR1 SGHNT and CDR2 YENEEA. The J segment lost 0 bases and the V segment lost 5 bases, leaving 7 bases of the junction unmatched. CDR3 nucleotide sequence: TGTGCCAGCAGCGACAGGGACAAGAGCTCCTACGAGCAGTACTTC. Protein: CASSDRDKSSYEQYF.

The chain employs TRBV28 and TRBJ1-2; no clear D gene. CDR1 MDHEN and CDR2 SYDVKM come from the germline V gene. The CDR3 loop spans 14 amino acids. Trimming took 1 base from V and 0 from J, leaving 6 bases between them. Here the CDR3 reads CASSLSASNYGYTF. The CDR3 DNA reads TGTGCCAGCAGTTTATCCGCGTCTAACTATGGCTACACCTTC.

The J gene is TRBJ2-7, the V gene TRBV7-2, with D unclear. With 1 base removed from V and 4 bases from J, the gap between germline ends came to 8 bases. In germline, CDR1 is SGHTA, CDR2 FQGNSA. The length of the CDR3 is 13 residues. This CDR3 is CASSLVQIYEQYF. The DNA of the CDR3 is TGTGCCAGCAGCTTAGTACAGATTTACGAGCAGTACTTC.

The CDR3 nucleotides read TGTGCCAGCAGGGGTAACAGGGGCACCGGGGAGCTGTTTTTT. The encoded protein is CASRGNRGTGELFF. The genes are TRBV2 and TRBJ2-2; TRBD1 matches 7 bases. Unmatched junction bases numbered 5, after V lost 6 bases and J lost 4 bases. Germline-derived CDR1 and CDR2 are SNHLY and FYNNEI. This CDR3 has 14 amino acids.

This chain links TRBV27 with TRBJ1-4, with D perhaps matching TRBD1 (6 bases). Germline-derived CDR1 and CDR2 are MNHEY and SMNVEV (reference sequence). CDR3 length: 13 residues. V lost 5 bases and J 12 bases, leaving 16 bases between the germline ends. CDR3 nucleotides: TGTGCCAGCAGTCGTTTGACAGGCTGGGAACTGTTTTTT. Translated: CASSRLTGWELFF.

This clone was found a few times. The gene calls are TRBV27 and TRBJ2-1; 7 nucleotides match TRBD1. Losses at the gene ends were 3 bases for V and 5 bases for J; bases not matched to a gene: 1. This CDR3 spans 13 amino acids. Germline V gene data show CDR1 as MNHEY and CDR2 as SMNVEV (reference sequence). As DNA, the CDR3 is TGTGCCAGCAGTTTCCAGGGGGACAATGAGCAGTTCTTC. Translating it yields CASSFQGDNEQFF.

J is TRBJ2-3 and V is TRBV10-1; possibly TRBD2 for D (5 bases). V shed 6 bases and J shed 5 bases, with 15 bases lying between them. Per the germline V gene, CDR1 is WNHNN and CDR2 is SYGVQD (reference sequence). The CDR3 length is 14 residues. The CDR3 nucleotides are TGCGCCAGCAGCCCACTAGGATCGAGAGATACGCAGTATTTT. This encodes CASSPLGSRDTQYF.

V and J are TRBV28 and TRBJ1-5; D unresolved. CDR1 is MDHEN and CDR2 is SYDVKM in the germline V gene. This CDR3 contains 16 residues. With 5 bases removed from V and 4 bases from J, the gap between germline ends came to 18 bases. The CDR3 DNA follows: TGTGCCAGCAGTCCCAAGGACTTTCGGAAAAATCAGCCCCAGCATTTT. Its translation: CASSPKDFRKNQPQHF.

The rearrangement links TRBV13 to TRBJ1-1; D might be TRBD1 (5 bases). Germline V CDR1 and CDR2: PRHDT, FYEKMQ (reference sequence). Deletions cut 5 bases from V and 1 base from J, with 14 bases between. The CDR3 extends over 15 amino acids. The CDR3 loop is CASSPAPDRNTEAFF. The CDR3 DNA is TGTGCCAGCAGCCCTGCCCCCGACAGGAACACTGAAGCTTTCTTT.

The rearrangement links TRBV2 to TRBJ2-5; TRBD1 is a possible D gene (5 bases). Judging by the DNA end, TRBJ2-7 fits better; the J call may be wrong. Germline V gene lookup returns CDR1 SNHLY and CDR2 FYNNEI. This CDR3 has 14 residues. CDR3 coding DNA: TGTGCCAGCAGTGAAAAGGGGATACCCTACGAGCAGTACTTC. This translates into CASSEKGIPYEQYF.

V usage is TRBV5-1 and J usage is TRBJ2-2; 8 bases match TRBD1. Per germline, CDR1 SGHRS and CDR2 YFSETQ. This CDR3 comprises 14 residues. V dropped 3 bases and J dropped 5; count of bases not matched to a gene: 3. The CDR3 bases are TGCGCCAGCAGCTCTCGGACAGGGACCGGGGAGCTGTTTTTT. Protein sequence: CASSSRTGTGELFF. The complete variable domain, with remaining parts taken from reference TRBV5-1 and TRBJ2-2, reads KAGVTQTPRYLIKTRGQQVTLSCSPISGHRSVSWYQQTPGQGLQFLFEYFSETQRNKGNFPGRFSGRQFSNSRSEMNVSTLELGDSALYLCASSSRTGTGELFFGEGSRLTVL.

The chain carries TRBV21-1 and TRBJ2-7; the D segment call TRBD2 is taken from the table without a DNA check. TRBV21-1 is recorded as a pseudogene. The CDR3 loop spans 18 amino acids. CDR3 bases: TGTGCCAGCAGCACTCCTTTTGGGGGGGAGGGACATCTCTACGAGCAGTACTTC. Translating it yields CASSTPFGGEGHLYEQYF.

CDR3 residues: CASSLERTGGTDTQYF. The DNA of the CDR3 is TGTGCCAGCAGCTTAGAACGGACGGGGGGCACAGATACGCAGTATTTT. The V and J genes are TRBV11-2 and TRBJ2-3; a weak D match, TRBD2 (6 bases). Per the germline V gene, CDR1 is SGHAT and CDR2 is FQNNGV. Trimming removed 0 bases from V and 1 base from J, with 11 bases in between. CDR3 size: 16 residues.

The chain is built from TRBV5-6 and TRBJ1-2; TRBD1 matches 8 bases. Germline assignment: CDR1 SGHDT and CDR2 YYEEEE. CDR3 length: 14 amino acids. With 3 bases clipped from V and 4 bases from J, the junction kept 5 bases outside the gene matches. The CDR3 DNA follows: TGTGCCAGCAGCTCGTACAGGGGGGGCTATGGCTACACCTTC. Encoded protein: CASSSYRGGYGYTF.

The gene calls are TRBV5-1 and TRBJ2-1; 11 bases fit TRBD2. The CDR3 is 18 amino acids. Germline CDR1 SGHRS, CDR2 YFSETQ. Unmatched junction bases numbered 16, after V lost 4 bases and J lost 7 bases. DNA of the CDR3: TGCGCCAGCAGCCGCGGGGCTAGCGGGAGGAGGAGAGGAAATGAGCAGTTCTTC. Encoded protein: CASSRGASGRRRGNEQFF. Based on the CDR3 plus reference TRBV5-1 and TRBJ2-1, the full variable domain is KAGVTQTPRYLIKTRGQQVTLSCSPISGHRSVSWYQQTPGQGLQFLFEYFSETQRNKGNFPGRFSGRQFSNSRSEMNVSTLELGDSALYLCASSRGASGRRRGNEQFFGPGTRLTVL.

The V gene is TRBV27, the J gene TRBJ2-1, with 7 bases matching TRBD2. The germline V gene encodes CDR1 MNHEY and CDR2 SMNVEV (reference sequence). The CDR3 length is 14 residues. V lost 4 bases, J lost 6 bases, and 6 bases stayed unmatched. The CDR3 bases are TGTGCCAGCAGTTCCCCGCGGACTAGCAATGAGCAGTTCTTC. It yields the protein CASSSPRTSNEQFF.

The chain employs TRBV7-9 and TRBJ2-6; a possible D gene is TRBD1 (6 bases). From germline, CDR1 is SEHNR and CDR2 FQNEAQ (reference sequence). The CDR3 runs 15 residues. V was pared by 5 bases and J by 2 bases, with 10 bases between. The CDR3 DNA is TGTGCCAGCAGCGTCAGGGGAACTGGGGCCAACGTCCTGACTTTC. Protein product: CASSVRGTGANVLTF.

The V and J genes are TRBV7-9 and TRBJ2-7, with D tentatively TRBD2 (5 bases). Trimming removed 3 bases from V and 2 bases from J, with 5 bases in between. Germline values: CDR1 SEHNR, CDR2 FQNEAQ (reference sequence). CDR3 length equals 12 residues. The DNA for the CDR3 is TGTGCCAGCAGCTTCGGGACCTACGAGCAGTACTTC. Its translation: CASSFGTYEQYF.

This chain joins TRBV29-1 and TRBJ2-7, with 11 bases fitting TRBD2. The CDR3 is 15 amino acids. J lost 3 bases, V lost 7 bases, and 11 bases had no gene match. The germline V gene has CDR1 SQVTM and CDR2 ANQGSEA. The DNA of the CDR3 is TGCAGCGCCGTAGCGGGAGGGCCTTTAGTCTACGAGCAGTACTTC. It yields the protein CSAVAGGPLVYEQYF.

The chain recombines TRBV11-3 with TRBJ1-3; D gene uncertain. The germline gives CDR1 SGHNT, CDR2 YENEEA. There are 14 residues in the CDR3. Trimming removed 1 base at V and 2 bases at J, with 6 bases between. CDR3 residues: CASSLGETGNTIYF. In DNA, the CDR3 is TGTGCCAGCAGCTTAGGAGAGACTGGAAACACCATATATTTT.